This T cell receptor beta chain was recorded in a study of blood T cell repertoires in COVID-19. CDR3 size: 12 residues. The V and J ends lost 9 bases and 10 bases respectively, with 16 bases between them. Germline V lookup: CDR1 KGHDR, CDR2 SFDVKD. Profiled with immunoSEQ multiplex PCR; TCRdb holds only in-frame clones, not every one. In the table there are fewer than 85,000 clones, 88% of which are singletons. The chain carries TRBV24-1 and TRBJ2-3; a weak D match, TRBD1 (5 bases). Sequencing input: peripheral blood. The clonotype originates from a human donor in a cohort sampled during active COVID-19. The CDR3 nucleotides are TGTGCCACCCGGTCGTCGAAAGGGGCGCAGTATTTT. Encoded protein: CATRSSKGAQYF.